This TCR beta chain was documented in a study of CD8+ T cells in alopecia areata. Across the study: Each day, treated patients took oral tofacitinib twice, at 5 to 10 mg per dose.

This CDR3 spans 14 amino acids. V dropped 5 bases and J dropped 1; count of bases not matched to a gene: 2. The germline V gene has CDR1 MNHEY and CDR2 SMNVEV (reference sequence). Treatment indicated: oral pan-JAK inhibitor, 5-10 mg twice daily. The authors sorted CD4+ and CD8+ T cells from PBMCs. The study's findings and limits: Mice showed clearer TCR sharing than patients did, a gap that was possibly HLA-related. It was lesional scalp, especially alopecia totalis/universalis, that showed higher clonality than normal scalp.

Isolated RNA was reverse transcribed into cDNA used as the sequencing template. The method was immunoSEQ multiplex PCR; TCRdb's version includes in-frame clones alone and lacks a portion of them. The table includes tens of thousands of clones, roughly 50% detected once. About this clone itself: Antigen: not known.

V usage is TRBV27 and J usage is TRBJ1-5, with 7 nucleotides matching TRBD1. Specimen: CD8+ T cells sorted from blood, collected around week 37, from a patient treated with tofacitinib. This clonotype was sampled from a human donor with alopecia areata. CDR3 sequence: CASSKQGSNQPQHF. In DNA form, the CDR3 reads TGTGCCAGCAGTAAACAGGGGAGCAATCAGCCCCAGCATTTT.